The 10 T cell receptor beta chains listed next were all sequenced from one sample in a study of T cells in Graves' hyperthyroidism and ophthalmopathy. TCR beta CDR3 regions were amplified from RNA. During a first-round RT-PCR of the TCR CDR3, the HTBI primer set was used. Each CDR3 protein gets one entry after TCRdb re-called the multiplex PCR reads with MiXCR. The sample lists around 610,000 distinct CDR3 sequences, about 14% occurring once. Sequencing was performed on blood. The receptors were gathered from a woman between 35 and 50 years old with Graves' ophthalmopathy.

This clonotype has ten or more counts. This sequence joins TRBV12-3 or TRBV12-4 and TRBJ2-7; 12 nucleotides line up with TRBD2. Trimming removed 4 bases from V and 5 bases from J; junction bases left unmatched: 9. The CDR3 has 16 residues. The CDR3 nucleotides are TGTGCCAGCAGTTCGGTTCTAGCGGGAGGGGCCGACGAGCAGTACTTC. It yields the protein CASSSVLAGGADEQYF.

This clonotype was seen at least ten times. CDR3 bases: TGTGCCAGCACCTCGGACCTTTGGGGCACTGAAGCTTTCTTT. Encoded protein: CASTSDLWGTEAFF. This chain joins TRBV27 and TRBJ1-1, with unresolved D. Trimming stripped 7 bases from V and 4 bases from J, with 16 bases between. This CDR3 contains 14 residues. CDR1 is MNHEY, CDR2 SMNVEV, per germline (reference sequence).

The rearrangement links TRBV6-5 to TRBJ2-2; D unclear. The V and J ends lost 2 bases and 6 bases respectively, with 10 bases between them. In germline, CDR1 is MNHEY, CDR2 SVGAGI. The length of the CDR3 is 14 residues. Here the CDR3 DNA reads TGTGCCAGCAGTTACGCAAGATCATCCGGGGAGCTGTTTTTT. Translation: CASSYARSSGELFF.

This clonotype was seen repeatedly, ten times or more. The J gene is TRBJ2-7, the V gene TRBV18; the D gene is possibly TRBD1 (5 bases). The length of the CDR3 is 12 residues. With 8 bases removed from V and 1 base from J, the gap between germline ends came to 9 bases. Germline CDR1 is KGHSH and CDR2 is LQKENI. The CDR3 reads CASSPGSYEQYF. CDR3 coding DNA: TGTGCCAGCAGTCCAGGGTCCTACGAGCAGTACTTC. Full variable domain (remainder filled in from reference TRBV18 and TRBJ2-7): NAGVMQNPRHLVRRRGQEARLRCSPMKGHSHVYWYRQLPEEGLKFMVYLQKENIIDESGMPKERFSAEFPKEGPSILRIQQVVRGDSAAYFCASSPGSYEQYFGPGTRLTVT.

This clonotype was seen many times. The rearrangement links TRBV7-2 to TRBJ1-5; D not resolved. From germline, CDR1 is SGHTA and CDR2 FQGNSA. Trimming removed 1 base from V and 4 bases from J, with 8 bases in between. The length of the CDR3 is 14 residues. CDR3 DNA: TGTGCCAGCAGCTTAGAAGTGGGAAATCAGCCCCAGCATTTT. It is translated as CASSLEVGNQPQHF. The full variable domain, its missing parts supplied by reference TRBV7-2 and TRBJ1-5, is GAGVSQSPSNKVTEKGKDVELRCDPISGHTALYWYRQSLGQGLEFLIYFQGNSAPDKSGLPSDRFSAERTGGSVSTLTIQRTQQEDSAVYLCASSLEVGNQPQHFGDGTRLSIL.

The CDR3 loop reads CASSLRRQVFSGANVLTF. CDR3 nucleotides: TGCGCCAGCAGCTTGCGGCGACAGGTCTTCTCTGGGGCCAACGTCCTGACTTTC. V is TRBV5-1 and J is TRBJ2-6; TRBD1 might be the D (6 bases). This CDR3 is built from 18 residues. The germline V gene encodes CDR1 SGHRS and CDR2 YFSETQ. V was pared by 1 base and J by 0 bases, with 14 bases between.

Points on this clonotype: At one end the junction does not follow the germline gene, possibly because of a read error. The chain links TRBV29-1 to TRBJ2-7; 10 nucleotides match TRBD2. The CDR3 loop spans 15 amino acids. Germline V gives CDR1 SQVTM, CDR2 ANQGSEA. The CDR3 sequence: CSVGKLAGVSCEQYF. The CDR3 nucleotides are TGCAGCGTTGGTAAGCTAGCGGGAGTGTCCTGCGAGCAGTACTTC.

The chain recombines TRBV5-1 with TRBJ2-7, with TRBD1 as a possible D gene (6 bases). V gave up 0 bases and J gave up 0 bases, with 13 bases separating them. CDR1 SGHRS and CDR2 YFSETQ come from the germline V gene. The CDR3 loop spans 16 amino acids. The CDR3 region is CASSLGQRTASYEQYF. In nucleotides, the CDR3 is TGCGCCAGCAGCTTGGGCCAGAGGACAGCCTCCTACGAGCAGTACTTC.

Only a few counts were recorded for this clonotype. The chain recombines TRBV20-1 with TRBJ1-1, with D unclear. Between the trimmed V and J ends, which lost 0 bases and 6 bases, there was a span of 14 bases. Germline V gives CDR1 DFQATT, CDR2 SNEGSKA (reference sequence). This CDR3 spans 14 amino acids. The chain's CDR3 is CSARDGGVDAEAFF. In DNA, the CDR3 is TGCAGTGCTAGAGATGGTGGGGTTGACGCTGAAGCTTTCTTT.

This clonotype showed up many times. V gene TRBV28 combines with J gene TRBJ2-2, with TRBD2 matching 7 bases. The CDR3 totals 13 residues. Germline lookup yields CDR1 MDHEN and CDR2 SYDVKM. J lost 5 bases, V lost 6 bases, and 3 bases had no gene match. The CDR3 coding sequence is TGTGCCAGCAGGCTAGCGGTTACCGGGGAGCTGTTTTTT. Translation gives CASRLAVTGELFF.